This TCR beta chain was observed in a study of T cells after yellow fever vaccination. Study as a whole: SMART-Seq v4 Ultra Low Input served to prepare low-cell-number fractions.

5'RACE template switching generated TCR cDNA, adding a universal primer site and UMIs. TCRdb passed the 5' RACE reads through MiXCR, listing each CDR3 protein once. Among 140,000 to 150,000 distinct CDR3 sequences listed, approximately 6.6% were seen once. For this clonotype: The germline gene is not matched at one end of the junction; a read error may be the cause.

CDR3 size: 16 residues. The germline gives CDR1 MNHEY, CDR2 SVGAGI. The input for sequencing was CD4+ T cells sorted from PBMCs, taken 10 days after the yellow fever booster vaccination. The receptor comes from a man aged 25 to 40 who received the YFV17D yellow fever vaccine. This rearrangement joins TRBV6-5 to TRBJ2-7; D assignment may be TRBD1 or TRBD2 (5 bases each). CDR3 sequence (DNA): TGTGGCAGCAGTTACGCGTCGAGGGGAACGGGTTACGAGCAGTACTTC. It specifies CGSSYASRGTGYEQYF.